Presented here are 10 T cell receptor beta chains from one specimen sequenced in a study of neurological immune-mediated disorders. TCRdb re-called the 5' RACE reads through MiXCR, storing one row per CDR3 protein. The sample includes approximately 68,000 distinct CDR3 sequences, approximately 5% of them seen just once. Sequenced input: PBMCs. These receptors came from a woman aged 70-85 years with multiple sclerosis.

There are a few counts of this clonotype. This chain joins TRBV15 and TRBJ2-1; possibly TRBD2 for D (5 bases). The V gene's germline CDR1 is LNHNV and CDR2 YYDKDF (reference sequence). Trimming pared 2 bases from V and 7 bases from J, leaving 18 bases between. The CDR3 runs 16 residues. CDR3 DNA: TGTGCCACCAGCAGATACCCGGGAATCACGACGAATGAGCAGTTCTTC. This sequence encodes CATSRYPGITTNEQFF.

V and J are TRBV20-1 and TRBJ1-1; 7 positions agree with TRBD1. V gave up 6 bases and J gave up 5 bases; unmatched junction bases: 12. The germline V gene encodes CDR1 DFQATT and CDR2 SNEGSKA (reference sequence). The CDR3 totals 14 residues. The chain's CDR3 is CSASGATGQTEAFF. In nucleotides, the CDR3 is TGCAGTGCCTCAGGAGCGACAGGGCAGACTGAAGCTTTCTTT.

This clonotype showed up many times. V and J are TRBV5-1 and TRBJ2-1; D is perhaps TRBD2 (6 bases). The V end was cut by 6 bases, the J end by 6 bases, with 13 bases between. The germline CDR1 and CDR2 sequences are SGHRS and YFSETQ. The CDR3 runs 13 residues. This chain's CDR3 is CASTRVGGNEQFF. In DNA, the CDR3 is TGCGCCAGCACCAGGGTGGGGGGCAATGAGCAGTTCTTC.

This clonotype was counted many times. The chain employs TRBV14 and TRBJ2-2; 11 bases are shared with TRBD2. The V gene end was trimmed by 2 bases and the J gene end by 4 bases; junction bases not matched to a gene: 3. The CDR3 runs 16 residues. Germline CDR1 SGHDN, CDR2 FVKESK. The CDR3 loop reads CASSQLAGGGTGELFF. The CDR3 DNA reads as TGTGCCAGCAGCCAACTAGCGGGAGGAGGCACCGGGGAGCTGTTTTTT. The variable domain in full, completed from reference TRBV14 and TRBJ2-2, reads EAGVTQFPSHSVIEKGQTVTLRCDPISGHDNLYWYRRVMGKEIKFLLHFVKESKQDESGMPNNRFLAERTGGTYSTLKVQPAELEDSGVYFCASSQLAGGGTGELFFGEGSRLTVL.

This clonotype was recorded many times. This chain joins TRBV20-1 and TRBJ2-1; D might be TRBD1 or TRBD2, each matching 5 bases. The CDR3 length is 16 residues. Deletions cut 4 bases from V and 2 bases from J, with 18 bases between. Germline assignment: CDR1 DFQATT and CDR2 SNEGSKA (reference sequence). The DNA for the CDR3 is TGCAGTGCTACCTACGCCCGGGGACCACCCTACAATGAGCAGTTCTTC. This gives the protein CSATYARGPPYNEQFF.

This clonotype was seen repeatedly, ten times or more. A junction end diverges from the germline sequence, so it may reflect a read error. The chain couples TRBV12-3 or TRBV12-4 to TRBJ2-2; 7 nucleotides agree with TRBD2. This CDR3 comprises 15 residues. The CDR3 spells CASSLAATNTGELFF. The CDR3 coding sequence is TGTGCCAGCAGTCTAGCGGCCACGAACACCGGGGAGCTGTTTTTT.

This clonotype appeared many times. The gene calls are TRBV12-3 or TRBV12-4 and TRBJ1-2, with 7 bases that match TRBD1. J was trimmed by 4 bases and V by 5 bases; bases with no gene match: 4. This CDR3 is 13 amino acids long. The CDR3 region is CASSGDSTYGYTF. The CDR3 DNA sequence: TGTGCCAGCAGTGGGGACAGCACCTATGGCTACACCTTC.

This clonotype has ten or more counts. The chain carries TRBV20-1 and TRBJ1-4, with a weak D call TRBD1 (6 bases). CDR1 and CDR2 (germline): DFQATT, SNEGSKA (reference sequence). Between the trimmed V and J ends, which lost 5 bases and 7 bases, there was a span of 20 bases. This CDR3 has 15 amino acids. The CDR3: CSAAYEQGELEKLFF. CDR3 DNA: TGCAGTGCTGCCTATGAACAGGGTGAACTTGAAAAACTGTTTTTT.

This clonotype was recorded at least ten times. The chain is built from TRBV20-1 and TRBJ2-4; the match to TRBD2 covers 10 bases. Germline V gene sequence: CDR1 DFQATT, CDR2 SNEGSKA (reference sequence). The CDR3 totals 16 residues. V was clipped by 3 bases and J by 9 bases; unmatched bases: 14. The CDR3 loop is CSARRNRLAGETIQYF. CDR3 in DNA: TGCAGTGCTAGGCGAAACAGGCTAGCGGGAGAGACCATTCAGTACTTC.

The chain uses TRBV5-4 and TRBJ2-1, with 9 nucleotides matching TRBD2. J was trimmed by 8 bases and V by 0 bases; bases with no gene match: 12. CDR1 SGHNT and CDR2 YYREEE come from the germline V gene (reference sequence). The CDR3 consists of 17 residues. CDR3 DNA sequence: TGTGCCAGCAGCTTGGATAGCGGGAGCCCCCTAGGATATGAGCAGTTCTTC. It encodes CASSLDSGSPLGYEQFF.